This section outlines one T cell receptor (beta chain) sequence together with its context. Per the germline V gene, CDR1 is LNHDA and CDR2 is SQIVND (reference sequence). Trimming stripped 3 bases from V and 0 bases from J, with 9 bases between. This CDR3 comprises 15 residues. Original methodology: Amplifying reference gene primers gave estimates of nucleated cell counts. TCRdb's copy holds only in-frame clones and misses some; the assay was immunoSEQ multiplex PCR. That table supplies the V and J calls and clone size; D and trimming were determined from the DNA. The repertoire holds 110,000 or so clones, with around 84% as singletons. The data stem from a study of blood T cell repertoires in COVID-19. Across the study: The analysed material was cDNA or gDNA that came from T cells, B-cell-depleted T cells, or PBMCs.

The sequenced sample consisted of peripheral blood. The source of this sequence is a human donor in a cohort sampled during active COVID-19. The V call is TRBV19, the J call TRBJ1-5; D possibly corresponds to TRBD1 (5 bases). The CDR3 loop reads CASSILGHSNQPQHF. The CDR3 DNA sequence: TGTGCCAGTAGTATCCTAGGACATAGCAATCAGCCCCAGCATTTT.